One T cell receptor (beta chain) is described in this entry. This sample was included in a study of blood T cell repertoires in COVID-19. Overall study context: The samples span acute and convalescent COVID-19 from the United States, Italy and Spain. Sources were T cells, B-cell-depleted T cells, or PBMCs; the material itself was cDNA or gDNA.

Source study methods: Cell counts per sample came from amplifying reference gene primers. Here immunoSEQ multiplex PCR was the method, and the copy in TCRdb shows in-frame clones only, minus some. V, J and clone size were drawn from that table, and D and trimming were deduced from the DNA. Of more than 90,000 clones listed, about nine tenths are singletons. The sequencing input was peripheral blood. The receptor was derived from a human donor in a cohort sampled during active COVID-19.

CDR3 amino acids: CASSETGGDTGELFF. The CDR3 bases are TGTGCCAGCAGTGAGACAGGGGGCGACACCGGGGAGCTGTTTTTT. The J gene is TRBJ2-2, the V gene TRBV2, with 10 nucleotides matching TRBD1. With V trimmed by 3 bases and J by 3 bases, 1 base remained unmatched. This CDR3 comprises 15 residues. Germline V gene sequence: CDR1 SNHLY, CDR2 FYNNEI.